This entry describes one T cell receptor (beta chain). Its antigen remains unidentified. TCRdb's table, derived via immunoSEQ multiplex PCR, lists solely in-frame clones and lacks some. The sample has 50,000 to 75,000 clones, roughly 79% seen once. Before any sequencing was done, the ViraFEST assay used viral peptide pools to expand antigen-specific CD4+ T cells. Having been cultured for less than 13 days, the cells underwent CD4+ T cell isolation. People in the vaccine group had not been infected with SARS-CoV-2 before, and their nucleocapsid antibodies were negative. This entry is derived from a study of vaccination effects on CD4 cells after COVID-19. Trimming left V 4 bases short and J 6 bases short, with 6 bases between. This CDR3 has 11 residues. The study, taken as a whole, reports: The vaccine-induced clones of healthy vaccinees included only 1 of 255 that cross-reacted with common cold coronaviruses.

This sample comprised CD4+ T cells from PBMCs cultured with HCoV-229E spike peptides, obtained before COVID-19 vaccination. This sequence was found in a human donor who received a COVID-19 vaccine. The chain has TRBV12-3 or TRBV12-4 and TRBJ1-1; D gene unclear. The CDR3 loop is CASSYGSEAFF. Written as DNA, the CDR3 is TGTGCCAGCAGTTACGGGTCTGAAGCTTTCTTT.